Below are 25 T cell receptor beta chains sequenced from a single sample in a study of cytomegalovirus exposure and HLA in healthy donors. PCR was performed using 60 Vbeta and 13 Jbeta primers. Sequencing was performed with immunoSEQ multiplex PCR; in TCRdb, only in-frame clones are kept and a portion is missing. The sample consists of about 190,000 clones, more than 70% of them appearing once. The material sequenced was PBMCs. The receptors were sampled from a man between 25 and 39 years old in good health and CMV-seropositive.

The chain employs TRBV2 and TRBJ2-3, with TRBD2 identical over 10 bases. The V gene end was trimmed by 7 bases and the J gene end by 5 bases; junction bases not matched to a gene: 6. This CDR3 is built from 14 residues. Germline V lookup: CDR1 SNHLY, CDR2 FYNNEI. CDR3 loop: CASNIAGGRDTQYF. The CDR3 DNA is TGTGCCAGCAATATAGCGGGGGGCCGAGATACGCAGTATTTT.

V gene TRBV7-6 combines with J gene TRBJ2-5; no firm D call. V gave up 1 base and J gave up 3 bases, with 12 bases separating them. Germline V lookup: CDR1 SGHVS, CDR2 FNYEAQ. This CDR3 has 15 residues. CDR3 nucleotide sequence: TGTGCCAGCAGCTTAGGTTATGGCCAAAAAGAGACCCAGTACTTC. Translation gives CASSLGYGQKETQYF.

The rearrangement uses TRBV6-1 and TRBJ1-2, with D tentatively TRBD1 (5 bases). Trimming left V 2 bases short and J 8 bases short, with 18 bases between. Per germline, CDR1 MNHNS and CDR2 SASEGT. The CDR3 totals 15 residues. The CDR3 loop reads CASSEFEDTKRGYTF. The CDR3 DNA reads TGTGCCAGCAGTGAATTCGAGGACACGAAGCGAGGCTACACCTTC.

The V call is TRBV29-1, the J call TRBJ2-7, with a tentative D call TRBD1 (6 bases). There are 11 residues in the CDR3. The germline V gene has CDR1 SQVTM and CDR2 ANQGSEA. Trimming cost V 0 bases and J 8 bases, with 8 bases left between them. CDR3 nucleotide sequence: TGCAGCGTTGAAGAGGGGGCTAAGCAGTACTTC. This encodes CSVEEGAKQYF.

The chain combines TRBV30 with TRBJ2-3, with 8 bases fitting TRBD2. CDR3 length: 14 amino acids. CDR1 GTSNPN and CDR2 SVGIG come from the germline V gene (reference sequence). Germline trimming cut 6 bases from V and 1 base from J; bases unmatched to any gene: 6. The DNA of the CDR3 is TGTGCCTGCGCGGGGGGCGGGGGCACAGATACGCAGTATTTT. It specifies CACAGGGGTDTQYF.

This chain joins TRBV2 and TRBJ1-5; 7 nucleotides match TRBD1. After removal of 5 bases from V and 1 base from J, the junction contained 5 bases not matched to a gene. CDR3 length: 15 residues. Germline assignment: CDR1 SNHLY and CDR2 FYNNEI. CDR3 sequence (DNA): TGTGCCAGCAGTAACCAGGGGGTAAGCAATCAGCCCCAGCATTTT. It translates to CASSNQGVSNQPQHF.

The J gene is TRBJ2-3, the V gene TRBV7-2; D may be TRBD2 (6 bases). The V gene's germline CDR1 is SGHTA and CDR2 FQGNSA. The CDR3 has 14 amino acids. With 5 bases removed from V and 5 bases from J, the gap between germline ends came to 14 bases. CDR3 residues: CASSKRAVGDTQYF. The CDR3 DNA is TGTGCCAGCAGCAAGCGGGCAGTCGGAGATACGCAGTATTTT.

The CDR3 is CASSHRAGSGNTIYF. The CDR3 coding sequence is TGTGCCAGTAGTCACCGGGCGGGTTCTGGAAACACCATATATTTT. V and J are TRBV19 and TRBJ1-3; no definite D call. Germline values: CDR1 LNHDA, CDR2 SQIVND (reference sequence). The CDR3 runs to 15 residues. Trimming took 5 bases from V and 1 from J, leaving 12 bases between them.

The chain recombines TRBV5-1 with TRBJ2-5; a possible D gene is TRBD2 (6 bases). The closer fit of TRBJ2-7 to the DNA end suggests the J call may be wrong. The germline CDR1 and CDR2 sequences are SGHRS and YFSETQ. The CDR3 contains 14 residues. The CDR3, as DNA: TGCGCCAGCAGCTTGTTGCCGGGGAGGTACGAGCAGTACTTC. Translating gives CASSLLPGRYEQYF.

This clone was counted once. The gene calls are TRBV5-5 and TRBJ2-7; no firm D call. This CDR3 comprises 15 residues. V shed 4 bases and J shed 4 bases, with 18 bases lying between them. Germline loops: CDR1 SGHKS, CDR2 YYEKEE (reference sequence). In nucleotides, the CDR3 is TGTGCCAGCAGCGTCACCCTCCTAGGTTTTTACGAGCAGTACTTC. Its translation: CASSVTLLGFYEQYF.

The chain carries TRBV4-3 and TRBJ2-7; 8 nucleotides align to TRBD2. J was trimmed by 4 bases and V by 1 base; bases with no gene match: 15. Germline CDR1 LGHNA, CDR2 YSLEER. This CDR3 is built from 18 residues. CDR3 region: CASSQAGGGGHLQYEQYF. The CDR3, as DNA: TGCGCCAGCAGCCAAGCGGGGGGCGGGGGGCATCTGCAATACGAGCAGTACTTC.

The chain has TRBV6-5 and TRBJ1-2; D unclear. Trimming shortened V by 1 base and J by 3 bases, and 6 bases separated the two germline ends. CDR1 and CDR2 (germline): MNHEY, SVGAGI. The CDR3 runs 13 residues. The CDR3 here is CASSYLVHYGYTF. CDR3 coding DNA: TGTGCCAGCAGTTACTTAGTCCACTATGGCTACACCTTC.

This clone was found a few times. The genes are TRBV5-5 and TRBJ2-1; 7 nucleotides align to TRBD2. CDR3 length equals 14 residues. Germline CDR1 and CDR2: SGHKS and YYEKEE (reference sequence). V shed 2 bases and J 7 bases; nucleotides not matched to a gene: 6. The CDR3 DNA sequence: TGTGCCAGCAGCTTACCTAGCGGCATGAATGAGCAGTTCTTC. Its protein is CASSLPSGMNEQFF.

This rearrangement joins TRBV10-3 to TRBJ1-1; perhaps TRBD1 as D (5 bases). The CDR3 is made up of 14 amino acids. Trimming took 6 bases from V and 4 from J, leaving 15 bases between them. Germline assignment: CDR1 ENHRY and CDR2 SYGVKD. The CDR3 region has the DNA TGTGCCATCAGAGAGGGCAGGGATGGCACTGAAGCTTTCTTT. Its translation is CAIREGRDGTEAFF.

The CDR3 nucleotides are TGTGCCAGCACCATCAGCGGGACCAACAATGAGCAGTTCTTC. It translates to CASTISGTNNEQFF. This chain connects TRBV27 to TRBJ2-1; 7 positions agree with TRBD2. The CDR3 is 14 amino acids. Germline V gives CDR1 MNHEY, CDR2 SMNVEV (reference sequence). Unmatched junction bases numbered 8, after V lost 7 bases and J lost 5 bases.

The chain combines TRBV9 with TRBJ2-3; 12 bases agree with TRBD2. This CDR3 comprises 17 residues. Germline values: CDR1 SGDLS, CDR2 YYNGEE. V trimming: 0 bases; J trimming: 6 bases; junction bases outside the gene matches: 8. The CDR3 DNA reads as TGTGCCAGCAGCGTAGCTCCTAGCGGGGGGGCCGAGGATACGCAGTATTTT. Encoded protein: CASSVAPSGGAEDTQYF. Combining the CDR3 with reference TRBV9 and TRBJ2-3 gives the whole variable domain DSGVTQTPKHLITATGQRVTLRCSPRSGDLSVYWYQQSLDQGLQFLIQYYNGEERAKGNILERFSAQQFPDLHSELNLSSLELGDSALYFCASSVAPSGGAEDTQYFGPGTRLTVL.

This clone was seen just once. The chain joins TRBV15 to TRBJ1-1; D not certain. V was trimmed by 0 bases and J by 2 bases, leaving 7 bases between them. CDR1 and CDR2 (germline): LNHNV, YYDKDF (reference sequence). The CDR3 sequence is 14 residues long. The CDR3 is CATSRDRGNTEAFF. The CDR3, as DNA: TGTGCCACCAGCAGAGATCGGGGAAACACTGAAGCTTTCTTT.

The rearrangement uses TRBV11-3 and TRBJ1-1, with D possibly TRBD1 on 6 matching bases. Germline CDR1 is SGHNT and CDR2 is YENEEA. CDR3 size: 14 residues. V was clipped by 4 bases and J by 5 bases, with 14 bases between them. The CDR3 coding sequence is TGTGCCAGCAGCTCGGACGGGACAAGTACTGAAGCTTTCTTT. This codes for CASSSDGTSTEAFF.

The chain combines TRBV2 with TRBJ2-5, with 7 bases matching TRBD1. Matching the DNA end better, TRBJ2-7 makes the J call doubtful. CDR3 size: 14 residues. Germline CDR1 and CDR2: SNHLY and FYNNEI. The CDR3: CASNGQVAFYEQYF. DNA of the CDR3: TGTGCCAGCAATGGACAGGTTGCCTTTTACGAGCAGTACTTC.

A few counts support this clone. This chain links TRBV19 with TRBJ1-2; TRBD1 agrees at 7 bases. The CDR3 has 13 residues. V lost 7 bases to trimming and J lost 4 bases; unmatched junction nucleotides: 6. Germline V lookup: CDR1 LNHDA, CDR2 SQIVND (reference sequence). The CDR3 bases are TGTGCCAGTAACCCGACAGGGCCCTATGGCTACACCTTC. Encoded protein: CASNPTGPYGYTF.

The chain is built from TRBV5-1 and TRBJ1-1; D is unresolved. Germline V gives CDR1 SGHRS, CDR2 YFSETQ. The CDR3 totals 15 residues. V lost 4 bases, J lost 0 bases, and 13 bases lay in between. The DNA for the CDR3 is TGCGCCAGCAGCGCCAACGCCGGTCTGAACACTGAAGCTTTCTTT. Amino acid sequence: CASSANAGLNTEAFF. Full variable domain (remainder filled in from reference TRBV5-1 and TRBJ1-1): KAGVTQTPRYLIKTRGQQVTLSCSPISGHRSVSWYQQTPGQGLQFLFEYFSETQRNKGNFPGRFSGRQFSNSRSEMNVSTLELGDSALYLCASSANAGLNTEAFFGQGTRLTVV.

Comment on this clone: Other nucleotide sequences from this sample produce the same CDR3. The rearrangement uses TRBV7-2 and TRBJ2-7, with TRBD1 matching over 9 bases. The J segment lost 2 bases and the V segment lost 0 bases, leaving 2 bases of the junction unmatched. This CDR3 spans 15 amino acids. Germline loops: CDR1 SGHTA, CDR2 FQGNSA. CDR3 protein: CASSLAGQGPYEQYF. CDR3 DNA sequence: TGTGCCAGCAGCTTAGCGGGACAGGGACCCTACGAGCAGTACTTC.

This chain's CDR3 is CASSMVGGSSYNSPLHF. In DNA form, the CDR3 reads TGTGCCAGTAGTATGGTGGGGGGTTCGTCCTATAATTCACCCCTCCACTTT. The chain recombines TRBV19 with TRBJ1-6; D may be TRBD1 (5 bases). CDR1 and CDR2 (germline): LNHDA, SQIVND (reference sequence). Trimming cost V 3 bases and J 1 base, with 13 bases left between them. The CDR3 runs to 17 residues.

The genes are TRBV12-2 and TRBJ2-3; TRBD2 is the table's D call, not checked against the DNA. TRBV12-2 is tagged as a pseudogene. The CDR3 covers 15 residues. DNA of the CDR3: TGTGCAAGTCGCTTAGCCCTACCCTTCACAGATACGCAGTATTTT. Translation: CASRLALPFTDTQYF.

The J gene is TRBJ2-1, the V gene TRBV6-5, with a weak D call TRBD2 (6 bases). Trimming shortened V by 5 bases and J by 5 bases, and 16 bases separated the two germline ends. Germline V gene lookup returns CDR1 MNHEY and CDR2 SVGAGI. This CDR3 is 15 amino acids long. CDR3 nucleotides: TGTGCCAGCAGTAGGACGGACTATATAGACAATGAGCAGTTCTTC. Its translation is CASSRTDYIDNEQFF.